Presented here are 30 T cell receptor beta chains from one specimen sequenced in a study of T cell responses to AZD1222 COVID-19 vaccine. Sequencing used immunoSEQ multiplex PCR; TCRdb keeps in-frame clones, though not all of them. This sample carries 100,000 to 150,000 clones, approximately 91% of them seen once, and the ten largest clones take approximately 1.1%. The sample was peripheral blood, taken 28 days after the second AZD1222 dose. Source of these receptors: an adult who received the AZD1222 COVID-19 vaccine.

The genes are TRBV7-2 and TRBJ2-2; D is undetermined. This CDR3 has 16 residues. Germline V gives CDR1 SGHTA, CDR2 FQGNSA. V lost 6 bases, J lost 4 bases, and 18 bases lay in between. CDR3 bases: TGTGCCAGCAGTCGACAACTTGGCTCGGGCACCGGGGAGCTGTTTTTT. Translated, it gives CASSRQLGSGTGELFF.

The rearrangement joins TRBV29-1 to TRBJ2-7; TRBD1 matches 10 bases. The V segment lost 8 bases and the J segment 4 bases; nucleotides outside the gene matches: 11. This CDR3 region has 14 residues. Germline CDR1 is SQVTM and CDR2 is ANQGSEA. The CDR3 DNA reads TGCAGCACCTCCGGGGACAGGGGTCCGTACGAGCAGTACTTC. It yields the protein CSTSGDRGPYEQYF.

The chain employs TRBV11-2 and TRBJ1-2; 7 nucleotides match TRBD1. V shed 0 bases and J 8 bases; nucleotides not matched to a gene: 12. This CDR3 comprises 16 residues. CDR1 SGHAT and CDR2 FQNNGV come from the germline V gene. The CDR3 is CASSLEPQGSLYGYTF. The CDR3 DNA reads TGTGCCAGCAGCTTAGAACCACAGGGGAGTCTTTACGGCTACACCTTC.

Note on this clone: At one end the junction does not follow the germline gene, possibly because of a read error. The chain is built from TRBV4-1 and TRBJ2-1; no definite D call. The germline gives CDR1 MGHRA, CDR2 YSYEKL. The length of the CDR3 is 13 residues. Here the CDR3 reads CASTPPSNNEQFF. CDR3 nucleotide sequence: TGCGCCAGCACCCCCCCCTCCAACAATGAGCAGTTCTTC.

J is TRBJ1-2 and V is TRBV6-1; D gene unclear. CDR1 and CDR2 (germline): MNHNS, SASEGT. The CDR3 length is 14 residues. Trimming cost V 1 base and J 8 bases, with 14 bases left between them. CDR3 sequence: CASSEGTRRRGYTF. Here the CDR3 DNA reads TGTGCCAGCAGTGAAGGGACGCGAAGAAGGGGCTACACCTTC.

The rearrangement joins TRBV30 to TRBJ1-1; D is unresolved. The V gene's germline CDR1 is GTSNPN and CDR2 SVGIG (reference sequence). This CDR3 is built from 13 residues. V was cut by 2 bases and J by 2 bases, with 9 bases left in between. The DNA of the CDR3 is TGTGCCTGGAGTAGACGGACTAACACTGAAGCTTTCTTT. This translates into CAWSRRTNTEAFF.

The chain recombines TRBV27 with TRBJ1-4; D is undetermined. Trimming pared 1 base from V and 5 bases from J, leaving 11 bases between. The germline CDR1 and CDR2 sequences are MNHEY and SMNVEV (reference sequence). This CDR3 spans 15 amino acids. The CDR3 is CASSLYGEENEKLFF. For the CDR3, the DNA is TGTGCCAGCAGTTTATATGGGGAAGAGAATGAAAAACTGTTTTTT.

The chain has TRBV27 and TRBJ2-1, with D uncertain. In germline, CDR1 is MNHEY, CDR2 SMNVEV (reference sequence). This CDR3 is 12 amino acids long. Trimming stripped 3 bases from V and 7 bases from J, with 7 bases between. CDR3 nucleotide sequence: TGTGCCAGCAGTTTTTATGGAAATGAGCAGTTCTTC. The encoded protein is CASSFYGNEQFF.

The J gene is TRBJ1-2, the V gene TRBV3-1 (or the pseudogene TRBV3-2), with TRBD1 matching over 8 bases. This CDR3 contains 14 residues. V dropped 2 bases and J dropped 3; count of bases not matched to a gene: 2. Germline CDR1 is LGHDT and CDR2 is YNNKEL (reference sequence). The CDR3 DNA reads as TGTGCCAGCAGCCAAAACAGGGGGGACTATGGCTACACCTTC. It is translated as CASSQNRGDYGYTF.

The rearrangement joins TRBV28 to TRBJ1-2, with D possibly TRBD1 on 5 matching bases. The germline V gene encodes CDR1 MDHEN and CDR2 SYDVKM. This CDR3 is 13 amino acids long. Trimming removed 7 bases from V and 2 bases from J, with 11 bases in between. The DNA of the CDR3 is TGTGCCAGCACCTCGACAGTAAACTATGGCTACACCTTC. Amino acid sequence: CASTSTVNYGYTF.

The V gene is TRBV24-1, the J gene TRBJ2-1; D is perhaps TRBD1 (8 bases). Trimming shortened V by 5 bases and J by 5 bases, and 18 bases separated the two germline ends. There are 16 residues in the CDR3. CDR1 is KGHDR, CDR2 SFDVKD, per germline. The CDR3 sequence: CATSAHGGTGHNEQFF. The CDR3 nucleotides read TGTGCCACCAGTGCCCACGGGGGGACAGGCCACAATGAGCAGTTCTTC.

This clone was found once. This chain connects TRBV12-3 or TRBV12-4 to TRBJ2-7; D gene ambiguous. The CDR3 spans 13 residues. The V gene lost 4 bases and the J gene lost 2 bases, with 9 bases spanning the gap. Here the CDR3 DNA reads TGTGCCAGCAGTTCCCTCTACACCTACGAGCAGTACTTC. The encoded protein is CASSSLYTYEQYF.

DNA of the CDR3: TGTGCCAGCGGGGAGGGGAAGGAAGATACGCAGTATTTT. Amino acid sequence: CASGEGKEDTQYF. The rearrangement joins TRBV2 to TRBJ2-3; TRBD2 agrees at 7 bases. J lost 5 bases, V lost 8 bases, and 7 bases had no gene match. The CDR3 covers 13 residues. The germline CDR1 and CDR2 sequences are SNHLY and FYNNEI. The full variable domain, with the rest looked up from reference TRBV2 and TRBJ2-3, is EPEVTQTPSHQVTQMGQEVILRCVPISNHLYFYWYRQILGQKVEFLVSFYNNEISEKSEIFDDQFSVERPDGSNFTLKIRSTKLEDSAMYFCASGEGKEDTQYFGPGTRLTVL.

The genes are TRBV7-9 and TRBJ1-1; tentatively, D is TRBD1 (6 bases). Germline loops: CDR1 SEHNR, CDR2 FQNEAQ (reference sequence). This CDR3 is built from 15 residues. Trimming left V 2 bases short and J 4 bases short, with 14 bases between. The CDR3 sequence is CASSLNSGVSTEAFF. The CDR3 bases are TGTGCCAGCAGCTTAAACTCAGGGGTAAGCACTGAAGCTTTCTTT.

The chain carries TRBV9 and TRBJ1-2, with a possible D match to TRBD1 (5 bases). Germline assignment: CDR1 SGDLS and CDR2 YYNGEE. CDR3 length equals 13 residues. V was trimmed by 3 bases and J by 4 bases, leaving 10 bases between them. The CDR3 here is CASSGGDFYGYTF. CDR3 coding DNA: TGTGCCAGCAGCGGGGGGGACTTCTATGGCTACACCTTC.

This clone has a single count. This chain joins TRBV6-5 and TRBJ2-3; weak D call: TRBD2 (6 bases). In germline, CDR1 is MNHEY, CDR2 SVGAGI. There are 15 residues in the CDR3. Deletions cut 2 bases from V and 1 base from J, with 10 bases between. The CDR3 region is CASSYMGGRTDTQYF. Written as DNA, the CDR3 is TGTGCCAGCAGTTACATGGGGGGACGCACAGATACGCAGTATTTT.

This chain links TRBV3-1 (or the pseudogene TRBV3-2) with TRBJ2-1; 12 bases line up with TRBD2. CDR3 length equals 19 residues. Per germline, CDR1 LGHDT and CDR2 YNNKEL (reference sequence). V lost 1 base and J lost 4; bases outside the gene matches: 11. The CDR3 is CASSQAGLAGLRIYNEQFF. In DNA form, the CDR3 reads TGTGCCAGCAGCCAAGCGGGACTAGCGGGCCTTAGGATTTACAATGAGCAGTTCTTC.

This rearrangement joins TRBV18 to TRBJ1-1, with 7 bases that match TRBD1. The CDR3 length is 14 residues. Per the germline V gene, CDR1 is KGHSH and CDR2 is LQKENI. The V gene end was trimmed by 3 bases and the J gene end by 9 bases; junction bases not matched to a gene: 10. The CDR3 nucleotides are TGTGCCAGCTCACCGGAACGGGGACAGAGGCAAGCTTTCTTT. It codes for CASSPERGQRQAFF.

V and J are TRBV6-5 and TRBJ1-3; D unclear. From germline, CDR1 is MNHEY and CDR2 SVGAGI. The V end was cut by 7 bases, the J end by 4 bases, with 11 bases between. This CDR3 comprises 13 residues. The CDR3 loop reads CASTLALGNTIYF. The CDR3 DNA is TGTGCCAGCACCCTCGCATTAGGAAACACCATATATTTT.

This clone turned up a few times. This chain links TRBV7-9 with TRBJ2-1, with TRBD2 matching 7 bases. With 8 bases clipped from V and 1 base from J, the junction kept 17 bases outside the gene matches. The length of the CDR3 is 18 residues. Looked up from germline, CDR1 is SEHNR and CDR2 is FQNEAQ (reference sequence). As DNA, the CDR3 is TGTGCCAGCCCACCTGGCGGGCTAGCGGAGGGATCCTACAATGAGCAGTTCTTC. It specifies CASPPGGLAEGSYNEQFF.

The chain has TRBV30 and TRBJ2-5, with a possible D match to TRBD1 (5 bases). V lost 2 bases to trimming and J lost 6 bases, with 13 bases between them. There are 13 residues in the CDR3. CDR1 GTSNPN and CDR2 SVGIG come from the germline V gene (reference sequence). CDR3 nucleotide sequence: TGTGCCTGGAGTTCTGGGGCGCGGAAGACCCAGTACTTC. Encoded protein: CAWSSGARKTQYF.

The gene calls are TRBV29-1 and TRBJ2-3; D unclear. Between the trimmed V and J ends, which lost 1 base and 4 bases, there was a span of 18 bases. Germline V lookup: CDR1 SQVTM, CDR2 ANQGSEA. The CDR3 has 16 amino acids. This CDR3 is CSVEGSVEFSADTQYF. The CDR3 bases are TGCAGCGTTGAAGGGTCGGTCGAATTCAGCGCAGATACGCAGTATTTT.

The V gene is TRBV5-1, the J gene TRBJ1-4; TRBD1 matches 8 bases. The V segment lost 0 bases and the J segment 8 bases; nucleotides outside the gene matches: 3. CDR1 is SGHRS and CDR2 is YFSETQ in the germline V gene. The CDR3 runs to 14 residues. The CDR3 DNA reads TGCGCCAGCAGCTTGGTTCAGGGGGCAGAAAAACTGTTTTTT. It translates to CASSLVQGAEKLFF. The full variable domain, completed using reference TRBV5-1 and TRBJ1-4, is KAGVTQTPRYLIKTRGQQVTLSCSPISGHRSVSWYQQTPGQGLQFLFEYFSETQRNKGNFPGRFSGRQFSNSRSEMNVSTLELGDSALYLCASSLVQGAEKLFFGSGTQLSVL.

Here the CDR3 reads CASSLPNRATEAFF. The CDR3 region has the DNA TGTGCCAGCAGCTTACCGAACAGGGCCACTGAAGCTTTCTTT. The chain recombines TRBV7-9 with TRBJ1-1; possible D gene TRBD1, 6 bases. The CDR3 spans 14 residues. In germline, CDR1 is SEHNR, CDR2 FQNEAQ (reference sequence). V was cut by 2 bases and J by 4 bases, with 11 bases left in between. The whole variable domain, remainder taken from reference TRBV7-9 and TRBJ1-1, is DTGVSQNPRHKITKRGQNVTFRCDPISEHNRLYWYRQTLGQGPEFLTYFQNEAQLEKSRLLSDRFSAERPKGSFSTLEIQRTEQGDSAMYLCASSLPNRATEAFFGQGTRLTVV.

In its sample, this clone was seen a few times. The J gene is TRBJ1-6, the V gene TRBV2; the D gene is possibly TRBD1 (5 bases). CDR1 and CDR2 from the germline V gene are SNHLY and FYNNEI. V was clipped by 5 bases and J by 5 bases, with 10 bases between them. This CDR3 is 14 amino acids long. CDR3 nucleotides: TGTGCCAGCAGTCGGGTGGGGGATAATTCACCCCTCCACTTT. It codes for CASSRVGDNSPLHF.

The chain has TRBV7-8 and TRBJ2-7, with TRBD2 matching over 14 bases. V gave up 4 bases and J gave up 0 bases; unmatched junction bases: 11. This CDR3 spans 19 amino acids. Germline-derived CDR1 and CDR2 are SGHVS and FQNEAQ. Here the CDR3 reads CASSSRRTSGRSSSYEQYF. The CDR3 nucleotides are TGTGCCAGCAGCTCCCGTAGGACTAGCGGGAGGTCGAGCTCCTACGAGCAGTACTTC.

The rearrangement uses TRBV2 and TRBJ2-1; 9 bases match TRBD2. CDR1 is SNHLY and CDR2 is FYNNEI in the germline V gene. The CDR3 is 16 amino acids. V lost 6 bases and J lost 8; bases outside the gene matches: 14. The CDR3 spells CASRSPGGGRADEQFF. In nucleotides, the CDR3 is TGTGCCAGCAGGTCGCCCGGGGGCGGGAGGGCAGATGAGCAGTTCTTC.

Worth noting for this clone: The same CDR3 arises from other DNA sequences in this sample as well. The chain recombines TRBV27 with TRBJ2-7; D not resolved. Trimming pared 5 bases from V and 3 bases from J, leaving 11 bases between. The CDR3 loop spans 13 amino acids. Germline CDR1 is MNHEY and CDR2 is SMNVEV (reference sequence). CDR3: CASSLRHYYEQYF. DNA for the CDR3: TGTGCCAGCAGTCTCCGACATTACTACGAGCAGTACTTC.

The chain joins TRBV19 to TRBJ1-5; D is possibly TRBD1 (6 bases). V lost 8 bases, J lost 2 bases, and 16 bases lay in between. Germline assignment: CDR1 LNHDA and CDR2 SQIVND (reference sequence). The CDR3 spans 15 residues. The CDR3 DNA follows: TGTGCCAGTCAATCCTCGGGGGGCGGCAATCAGCCCCAGCATTTT. Its protein product is CASQSSGGGNQPQHF.

This sequence joins TRBV6-5 and TRBJ2-7; D not resolved. V dropped 6 bases and J dropped 2 bases, with 14 bases sitting between them. The CDR3 runs 14 residues. Germline values: CDR1 MNHEY, CDR2 SVGAGI. This CDR3 reads CASSPRRVAYEQYF. The CDR3 DNA follows: TGTGCCAGCAGCCCACGTAGGGTGGCCTACGAGCAGTACTTC.